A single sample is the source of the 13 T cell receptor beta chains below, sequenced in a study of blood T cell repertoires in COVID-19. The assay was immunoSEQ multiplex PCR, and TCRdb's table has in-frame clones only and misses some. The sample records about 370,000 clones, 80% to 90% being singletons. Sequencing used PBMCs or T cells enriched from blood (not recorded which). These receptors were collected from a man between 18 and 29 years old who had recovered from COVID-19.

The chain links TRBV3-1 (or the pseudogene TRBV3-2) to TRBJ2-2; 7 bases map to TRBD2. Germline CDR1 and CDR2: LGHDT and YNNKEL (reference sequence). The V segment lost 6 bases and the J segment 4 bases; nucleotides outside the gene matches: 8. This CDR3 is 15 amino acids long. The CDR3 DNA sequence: TGTGCCAGCAGTCCCGGCGGGGGTTTCACCGGGGAGCTGTTTTTT. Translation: CASSPGGGFTGELFF.

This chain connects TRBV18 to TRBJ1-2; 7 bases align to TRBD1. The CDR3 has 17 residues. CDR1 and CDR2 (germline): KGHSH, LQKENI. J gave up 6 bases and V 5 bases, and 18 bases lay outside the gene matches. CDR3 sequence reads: CASSAKPFRQGGNGYTF. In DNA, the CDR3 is TGTGCCAGCTCAGCAAAGCCCTTTAGACAGGGCGGCAATGGCTACACCTTC. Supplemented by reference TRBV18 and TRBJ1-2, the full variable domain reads NAGVMQNPRHLVRRRGQEARLRCSPMKGHSHVYWYRQLPEEGLKFMVYLQKENIIDESGMPKERFSAEFPKEGPSILRIQQVVRGDSAAYFCASSAKPFRQGGNGYTFGSGTRLTVV.

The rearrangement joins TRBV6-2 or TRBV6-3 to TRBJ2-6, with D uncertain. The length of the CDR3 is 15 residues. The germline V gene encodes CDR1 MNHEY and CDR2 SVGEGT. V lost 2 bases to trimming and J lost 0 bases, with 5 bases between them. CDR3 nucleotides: TGTGCCAGCAGTTACCCGTACTCTGGGGCCAACGTCCTGACTTTC. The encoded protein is CASSYPYSGANVLTF.

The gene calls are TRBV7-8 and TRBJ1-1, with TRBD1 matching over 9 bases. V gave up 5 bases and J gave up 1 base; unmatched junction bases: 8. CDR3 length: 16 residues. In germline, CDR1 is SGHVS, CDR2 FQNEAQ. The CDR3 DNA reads TGTGCCAGCAGCCCGTTGACAGGGGGTTGGAACACTGAAGCTTTCTTT. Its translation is CASSPLTGGWNTEAFF.

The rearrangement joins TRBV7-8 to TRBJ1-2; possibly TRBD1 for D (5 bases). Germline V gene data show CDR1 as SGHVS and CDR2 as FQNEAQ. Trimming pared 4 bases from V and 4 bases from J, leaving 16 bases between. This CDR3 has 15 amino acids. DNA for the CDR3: TGTGCCAGCAGCTCCCCACGGCAGGGAACCTATGGCTACACCTTC. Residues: CASSSPRQGTYGYTF.

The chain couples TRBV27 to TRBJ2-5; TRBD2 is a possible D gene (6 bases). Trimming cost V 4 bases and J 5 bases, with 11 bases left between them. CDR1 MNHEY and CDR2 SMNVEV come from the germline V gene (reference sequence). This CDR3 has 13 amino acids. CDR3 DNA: TGTGCCAGCAGTTCGCTGGGGGGTGAGACCCAGTACTTC. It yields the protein CASSSLGGETQYF.

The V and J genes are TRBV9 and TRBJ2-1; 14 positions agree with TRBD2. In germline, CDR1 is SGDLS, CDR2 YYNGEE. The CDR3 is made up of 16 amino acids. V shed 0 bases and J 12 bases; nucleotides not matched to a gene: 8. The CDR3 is CASSVEGLAGGTRQFF. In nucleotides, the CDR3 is TGTGCCAGCAGCGTAGAAGGACTAGCGGGGGGAACGAGGCAGTTCTTC.

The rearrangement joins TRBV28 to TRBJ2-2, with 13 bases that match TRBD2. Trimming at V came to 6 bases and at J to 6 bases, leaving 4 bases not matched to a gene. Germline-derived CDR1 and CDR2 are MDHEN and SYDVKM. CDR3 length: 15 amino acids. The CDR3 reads CASRGLAGAAGELFF. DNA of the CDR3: TGTGCCAGCAGAGGACTAGCGGGAGCAGCCGGGGAGCTGTTTTTT.

CDR3 in DNA: TGTGCCAGCAGTTTAAAGGGGGCGGATGGCTACACCTTC. Encoded protein: CASSLKGADGYTF. V usage is TRBV27 and J usage is TRBJ1-2; 7 bases fit TRBD1. The V gene's germline CDR1 is MNHEY and CDR2 SMNVEV (reference sequence). CDR3 length: 13 amino acids. Losses at the gene ends were 2 bases for V and 6 bases for J; bases not matched to a gene: 3.

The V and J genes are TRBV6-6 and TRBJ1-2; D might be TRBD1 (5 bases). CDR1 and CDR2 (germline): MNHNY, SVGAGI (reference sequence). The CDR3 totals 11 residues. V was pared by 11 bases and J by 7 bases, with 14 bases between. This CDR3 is CACGGVGGYTF. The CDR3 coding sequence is TGTGCCTGTGGAGGGGTAGGTGGCTACACCTTC.

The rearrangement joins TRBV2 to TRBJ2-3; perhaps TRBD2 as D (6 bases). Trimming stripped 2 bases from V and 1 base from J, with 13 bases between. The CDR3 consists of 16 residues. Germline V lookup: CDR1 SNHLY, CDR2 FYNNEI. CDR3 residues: CASSEWGVGGTDTQYF. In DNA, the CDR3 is TGTGCCAGCAGTGAATGGGGGGTCGGGGGCACAGATACGCAGTATTTT.

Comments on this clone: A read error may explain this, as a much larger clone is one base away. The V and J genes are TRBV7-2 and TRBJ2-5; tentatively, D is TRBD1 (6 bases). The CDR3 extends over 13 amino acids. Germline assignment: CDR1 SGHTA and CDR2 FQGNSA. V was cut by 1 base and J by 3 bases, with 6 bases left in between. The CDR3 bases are TGTGCCAGCAGCTTAGGACAGGAAGAGACCCAGTACTTC. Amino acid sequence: CASSLGQEETQYF.

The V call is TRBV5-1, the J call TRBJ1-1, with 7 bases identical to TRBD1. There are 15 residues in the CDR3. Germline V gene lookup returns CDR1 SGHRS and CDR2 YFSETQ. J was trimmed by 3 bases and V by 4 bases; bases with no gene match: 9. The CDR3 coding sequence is TGCGCCAGCAGCCCATTTACAGGGGAGGACACTGAAGCTTTCTTT. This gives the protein CASSPFTGEDTEAFF.